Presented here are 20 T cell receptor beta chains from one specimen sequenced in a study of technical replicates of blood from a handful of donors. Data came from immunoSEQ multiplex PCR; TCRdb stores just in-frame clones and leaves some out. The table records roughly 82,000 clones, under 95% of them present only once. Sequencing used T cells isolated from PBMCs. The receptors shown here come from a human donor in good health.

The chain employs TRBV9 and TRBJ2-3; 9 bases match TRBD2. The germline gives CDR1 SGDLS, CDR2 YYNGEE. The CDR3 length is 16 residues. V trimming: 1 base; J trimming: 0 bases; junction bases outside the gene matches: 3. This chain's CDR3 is CASSVLSGGSTDTQYF. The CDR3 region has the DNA TGTGCCAGCAGCGTACTTAGCGGGGGTAGCACAGATACGCAGTATTTT.

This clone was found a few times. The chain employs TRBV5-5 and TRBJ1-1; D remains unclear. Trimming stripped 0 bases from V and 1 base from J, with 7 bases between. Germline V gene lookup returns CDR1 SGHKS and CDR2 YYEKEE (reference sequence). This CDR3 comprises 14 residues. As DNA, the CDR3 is TGTGCCAGCAGCTTGGGCGCGTGGAACACTGAAGCTTTCTTT. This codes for CASSLGAWNTEAFF.

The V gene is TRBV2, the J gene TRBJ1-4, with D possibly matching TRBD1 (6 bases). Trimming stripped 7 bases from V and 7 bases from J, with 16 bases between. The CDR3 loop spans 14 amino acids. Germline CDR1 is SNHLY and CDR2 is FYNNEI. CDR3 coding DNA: TGTGCCAGCAACCCCGGGACACTCCCTGAAAAACTGTTTTTT. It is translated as CASNPGTLPEKLFF.

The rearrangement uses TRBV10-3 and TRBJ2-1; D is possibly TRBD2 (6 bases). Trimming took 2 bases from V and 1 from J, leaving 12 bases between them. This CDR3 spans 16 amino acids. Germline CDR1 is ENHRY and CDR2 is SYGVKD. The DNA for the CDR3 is TGTGCCATCAGTGAGACGGGACTTAAATCCTACAATGAGCAGTTCTTC. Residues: CAISETGLKSYNEQFF.

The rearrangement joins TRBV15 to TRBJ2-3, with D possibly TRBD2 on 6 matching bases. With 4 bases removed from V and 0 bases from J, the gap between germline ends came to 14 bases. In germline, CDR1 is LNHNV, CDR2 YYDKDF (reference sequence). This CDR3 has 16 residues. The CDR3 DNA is TGTGCCACCAGCACAGAGGCGGGGTTGAGCACAGATACGCAGTATTTT. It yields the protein CATSTEAGLSTDTQYF.

The CDR3 sequence: CASSGTYGTGTRGYTF. CDR3 DNA sequence: TGTGCCAGCAGCGGAACCTACGGGACAGGGACTCGCGGCTACACCTTC. The V call is TRBV28, the J call TRBJ1-2; TRBD1 agrees at 9 bases. CDR1 is MDHEN and CDR2 is SYDVKM in the germline V gene. This CDR3 is 16 amino acids long. V lost 6 bases to trimming and J lost 8 bases; unmatched junction nucleotides: 16.

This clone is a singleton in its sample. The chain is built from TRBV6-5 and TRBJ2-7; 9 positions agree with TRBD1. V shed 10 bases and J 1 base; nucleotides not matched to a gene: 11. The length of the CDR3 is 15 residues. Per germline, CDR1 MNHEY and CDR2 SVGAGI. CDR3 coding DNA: TGTGCCACCTGGACCGGGACAGGGACTTCCTACGAGCAGTACTTC. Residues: CATWTGTGTSYEQYF.

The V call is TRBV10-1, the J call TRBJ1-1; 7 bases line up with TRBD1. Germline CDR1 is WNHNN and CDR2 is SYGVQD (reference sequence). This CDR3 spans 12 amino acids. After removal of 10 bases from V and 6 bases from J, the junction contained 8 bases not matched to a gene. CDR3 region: CANLQGWAEAFF. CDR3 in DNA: TGCGCCAACCTACAGGGGTGGGCTGAAGCTTTCTTT.

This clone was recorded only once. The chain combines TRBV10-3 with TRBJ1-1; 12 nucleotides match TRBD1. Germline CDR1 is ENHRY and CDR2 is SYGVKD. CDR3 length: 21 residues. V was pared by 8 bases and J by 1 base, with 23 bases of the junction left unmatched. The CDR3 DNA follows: TGTGCCATCGGTCTCGGTGATTCCGGGACAGGGGGCGCCGAGGGGAACACTGAAGCTTTCTTT. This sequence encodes CAIGLGDSGTGGAEGNTEAFF.

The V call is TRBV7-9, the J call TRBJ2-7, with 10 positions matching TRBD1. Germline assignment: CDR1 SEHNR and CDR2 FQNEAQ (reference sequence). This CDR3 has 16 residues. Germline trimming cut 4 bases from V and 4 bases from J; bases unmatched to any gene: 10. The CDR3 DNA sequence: TGTGCCAGCAGCTCCGACAGGGGGCCGACTACTTACGAGCAGTACTTC. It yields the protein CASSSDRGPTTYEQYF.

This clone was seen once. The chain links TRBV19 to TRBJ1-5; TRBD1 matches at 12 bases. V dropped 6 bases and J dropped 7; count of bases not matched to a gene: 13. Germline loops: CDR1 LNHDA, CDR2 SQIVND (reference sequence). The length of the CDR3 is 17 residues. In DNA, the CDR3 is TGTGCCAGTAGGGCCCCTTACCGGGACAGGGGGCGGCAGCCCCAGCATTTT. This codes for CASRAPYRDRGRQPQHF.

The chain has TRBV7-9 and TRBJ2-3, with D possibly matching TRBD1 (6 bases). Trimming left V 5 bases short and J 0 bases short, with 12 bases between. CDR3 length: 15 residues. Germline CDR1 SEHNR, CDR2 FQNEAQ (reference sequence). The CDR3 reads CASSENRDSTDTQYF. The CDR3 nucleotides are TGTGCCAGCAGCGAAAACAGGGACAGCACAGATACGCAGTATTTT.

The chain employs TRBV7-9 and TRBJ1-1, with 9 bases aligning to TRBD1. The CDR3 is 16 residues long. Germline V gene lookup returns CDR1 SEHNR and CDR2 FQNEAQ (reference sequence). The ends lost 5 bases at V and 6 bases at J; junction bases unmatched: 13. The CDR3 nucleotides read TGTGCCAGCAGCCAAATTACAGGGGGCCGCTACGCTGAAGCTTTCTTT. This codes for CASSQITGGRYAEAFF.

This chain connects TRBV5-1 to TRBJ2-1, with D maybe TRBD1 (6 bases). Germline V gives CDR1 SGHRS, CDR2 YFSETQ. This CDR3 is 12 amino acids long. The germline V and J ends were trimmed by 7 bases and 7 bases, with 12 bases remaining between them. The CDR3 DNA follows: TGCGCCAGCGGTCTTACAGGGAATGAGCAGTTCTTC. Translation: CASGLTGNEQFF.

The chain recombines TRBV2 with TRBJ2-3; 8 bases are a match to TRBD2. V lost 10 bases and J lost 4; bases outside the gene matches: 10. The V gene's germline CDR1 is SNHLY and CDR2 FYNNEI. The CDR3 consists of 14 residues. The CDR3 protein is CATQSGSFADTQYF. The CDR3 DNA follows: TGTGCCACACAAAGCGGGAGTTTTGCAGATACGCAGTATTTT.

The CDR3 bases are TGCGCCAGCAGTCTCGGACAGGGCTATGGCTACACCTTC. Its translation: CASSLGQGYGYTF. The chain uses TRBV10-2 and TRBJ1-2, with 8 bases identical to TRBD1. Germline CDR1 WSHSY, CDR2 SAAADI. Trimming cost V 5 bases and J 4 bases; bases outside gene matches: 3. There are 13 residues in the CDR3.

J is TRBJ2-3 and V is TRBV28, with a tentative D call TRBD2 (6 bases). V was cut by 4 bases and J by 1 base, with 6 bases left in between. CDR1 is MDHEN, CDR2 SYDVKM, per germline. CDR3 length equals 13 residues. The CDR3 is CASSSGGTDTQYF. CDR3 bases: TGTGCCAGCAGTTCGGGGGGCACAGATACGCAGTATTTT.

The CDR3 bases are TGTGCCAGCAGTTACTCATTTAGGACAAACTATGGCTACACCTTC. Translated: CASSYSFRTNYGYTF. V and J are TRBV6-5 and TRBJ1-2; D may be TRBD1 (5 bases). The CDR3 has 15 amino acids. Trimming removed 0 bases at V and 2 bases at J, with 10 bases between. Germline loops: CDR1 MNHEY, CDR2 SVGAGI.

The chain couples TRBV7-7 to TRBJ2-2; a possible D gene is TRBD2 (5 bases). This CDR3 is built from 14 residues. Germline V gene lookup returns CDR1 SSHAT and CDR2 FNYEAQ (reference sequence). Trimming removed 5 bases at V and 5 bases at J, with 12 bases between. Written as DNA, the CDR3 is TGTGCCAGCAGCCTCCAGACGGGGACCGGGGAGCTGTTTTTT. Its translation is CASSLQTGTGELFF.

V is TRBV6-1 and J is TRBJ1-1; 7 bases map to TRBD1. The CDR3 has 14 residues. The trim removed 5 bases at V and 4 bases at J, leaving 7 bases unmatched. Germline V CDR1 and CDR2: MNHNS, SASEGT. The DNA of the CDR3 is TGTGCCAGCAGTACACGACAGGGTCGCACTGAAGCTTTCTTT. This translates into CASSTRQGRTEAFF.